These 12 T cell receptor beta chains came from one sample sequenced in a study of T cell responses to AZD1222 COVID-19 vaccine. Produced via immunoSEQ multiplex PCR; TCRdb's table is partial and in-frame only. The sample has about 90,000 clones; 85% are singletons. The material sequenced was peripheral blood, taken 28 days after the second AZD1222 dose. The receptor source for this set is an adult who received the AZD1222 COVID-19 vaccine.

This rearrangement joins TRBV28 to TRBJ1-3; unclear D gene. CDR1 MDHEN and CDR2 SYDVKM come from the germline V gene. Trimming removed 3 bases from V and 0 bases from J, with 9 bases in between. This CDR3 is 15 amino acids long. Written as DNA, the CDR3 is TGTGCCAGCAGTTTTATGGGCAACTCTGGAAACACCATATATTTT. Protein sequence: CASSFMGNSGNTIYF. The variable domain in full, completed from reference TRBV28 and TRBJ1-3, reads DVKVTQSSRYLVKRTGEKVFLECVQDMDHENMFWYRQDPGLGLRLIYFSYDVKMKEKGDIPEGYSVSREKKERFSLILESASTNQTSMYLCASSFMGNSGNTIYFGEGSWLTVV.

The rearrangement uses TRBV18 and TRBJ1-2; the D gene is possibly TRBD1 (5 bases). The germline CDR1 and CDR2 sequences are KGHSH and LQKENI. V was clipped by 3 bases and J by 6 bases, with 11 bases between them. The CDR3 is 13 amino acids. The CDR3 protein is CASSPSTGHGYTF. The CDR3 bases are TGTGCCAGCTCACCTTCAACAGGTCATGGCTACACCTTC. The variable domain in full, completed from reference TRBV18 and TRBJ1-2, reads NAGVMQNPRHLVRRRGQEARLRCSPMKGHSHVYWYRQLPEEGLKFMVYLQKENIIDESGMPKERFSAEFPKEGPSILRIQQVVRGDSAAYFCASSPSTGHGYTFGSGTRLTVV.

This chain uses TRBV5-1 with TRBJ2-7; tentatively, D is TRBD1 or TRBD2 (6 bases each). Trimming stripped 0 bases from V and 6 bases from J, with 16 bases between. Per the germline V gene, CDR1 is SGHRS and CDR2 is YFSETQ. The CDR3 is made up of 15 amino acids. The CDR3 DNA reads as TGCGCCAGCAGCTTGGAGGTAGGGGGACTGGGCGAGCAGTACTTC. It translates to CASSLEVGGLGEQYF.

The chain uses TRBV5-5 and TRBJ1-2; D remains unclear. The CDR3 consists of 12 residues. V lost 1 base to trimming and J lost 4 bases, with 5 bases between them. The germline V gene has CDR1 SGHKS and CDR2 YYEKEE (reference sequence). Here the CDR3 reads CASSLKFYGYTF. CDR3 coding DNA: TGTGCCAGCAGCTTGAAGTTCTATGGCTACACCTTC. The variable domain in full, completed from reference TRBV5-5 and TRBJ1-2, reads DAGVTQSPTHLIKTRGQQVTLRCSPISGHKSVSWYQQVLGQGPQFIFQYYEKEERGRGNFPDRFSARQFPNYSSELNVNALLLGDSALYLCASSLKFYGYTFGSGTRLTVV.

The rearrangement links TRBV9 to TRBJ2-1; no definite D call. The V gene lost 0 bases and the J gene lost 0 bases, with 7 bases spanning the gap. The CDR3 is made up of 15 amino acids. Per the germline V gene, CDR1 is SGDLS and CDR2 is YYNGEE. CDR3 nucleotides: TGTGCCAGCAGCGTAGGAGCGAACTCCTACAATGAGCAGTTCTTC. Its translation: CASSVGANSYNEQFF.

This chain joins TRBV9 and TRBJ1-5; D remains ambiguous. This CDR3 contains 15 residues. V dropped 0 bases and J dropped 0 bases, with 7 bases sitting between them. Germline CDR1 and CDR2: SGDLS and YYNGEE. For the CDR3, the DNA is TGTGCCAGCAGCGTAGGCTCATATAGCAATCAGCCCCAGCATTTT. It translates to CASSVGSYSNQPQHF.

V is TRBV6-2 or TRBV6-3 and J is TRBJ1-2; D is ambiguous. V lost 4 bases to trimming and J lost 9 bases, with 15 bases between them. The CDR3 runs to 13 residues. Germline loops: CDR1 MNHEY, CDR2 SVGEGT. CDR3 sequence (DNA): TGTGCCAGCAGTTTTCGCGAGGTCGATAGCTACACCTTC. The encoded protein is CASSFREVDSYTF.

Remarks on this clone: Other DNA variants within this sample encode the same CDR3. This chain links TRBV19 with TRBJ2-7; D may be TRBD2 (7 bases). V lost 3 bases to trimming and J lost 5 bases, with 11 bases between them. This CDR3 comprises 13 residues. From germline, CDR1 is LNHDA and CDR2 SQIVND (reference sequence). The CDR3 protein is CASSMRGGDEQYF. In nucleotides, the CDR3 is TGTGCCAGTAGTATGAGAGGGGGGGACGAGCAGTACTTC.

CDR3 nucleotide sequence: TGTGCCAGCAGTGACCGGACAGCGACAGTGATACGCACAGATACGCAGTATTTT. Translating gives CASSDRTATVIRTDTQYF. This sequence joins TRBV6-1 and TRBJ2-3; possibly TRBD1 for D (6 bases). The V gene's germline CDR1 is MNHNS and CDR2 SASEGT. This CDR3 comprises 18 residues. V was pared by 3 bases and J by 1 base, with 20 bases between.

The V call is TRBV4-3, the J call TRBJ2-7, with D unclear. V lost 0 bases and J 5 bases, leaving 5 bases between the germline ends. The CDR3 has 12 residues. Germline V CDR1 and CDR2: LGHNA, YSLEER. The CDR3 reads CASSQDFHEQYF. In nucleotides, the CDR3 is TGCGCCAGCAGCCAAGATTTCCACGAGCAGTACTTC.

The gene calls are TRBV19 and TRBJ1-2; TRBD1 agrees at 7 bases. The germline CDR1 and CDR2 sequences are LNHDA and SQIVND (reference sequence). After removal of 7 bases from V and 7 bases from J, the junction contained 6 bases not matched to a gene. This CDR3 comprises 12 residues. The CDR3 bases are TGTGCCAGTACCGACAGGGCCTTTGGCTACACCTTC. It specifies CASTDRAFGYTF.

This chain connects TRBV5-1 to TRBJ2-7; 10 nucleotides match TRBD1. Germline V gene sequence: CDR1 SGHRS, CDR2 YFSETQ. J gave up 7 bases and V 1 base, and 5 bases lay outside the gene matches. The CDR3 length is 14 residues. The CDR3 coding sequence is TGCGCCAGCAGCTTGCAGGGACAGGGGAGGGAGCAGTACTTC. This gives the protein CASSLQGQGREQYF.